The T cell receptor (beta chain) under discussion was sequenced for a study of shared clonotypes between healthy human individuals. Study results and limitations: Researchers sampled only blood; tissue repertoires likely differ. A small donor pool kept down the genetic and exposure-history diversity that was represented.

The CDR3 has 14 amino acids. In germline, CDR1 is LNHDA, CDR2 SQIVND (reference sequence). V was trimmed by 3 bases and J by 6 bases, leaving 12 bases between them. This clone turned up a few times. Its antigen remains unknown. TCRdb's table, derived via immunoSEQ multiplex PCR, lists solely in-frame clones and lacks some. In the table there are about 340,000 clones, around four fifths of which are singletons. Sequenced: memory CD4+ T cells sorted from blood. As for subset: CD45RA-negative fraction. This receptor was identified in a young man in good health. The chain joins TRBV19 to TRBJ1-5; D might be TRBD1 (5 bases). The CDR3, as DNA: TGTGCCAGTAGTATTAGGGGCGTGACTCAGCCCCAGCATTTT. This encodes CASSIRGVTQPQHF.